This TCR beta chain was sequenced in a study of response to subunit inactivated influenza vaccine. Study results and limitations: Authors suggested seasonal influenza vaccinations each recruit few new T cells.

As for this clonotype: Its cognate antigen is unknown.

TCRdb re-called the RT-PCR reads with MiXCR, one entry per CDR3 protein. The table shows hundreds of thousands of distinct CDR3 sequences, with less than 8% occurring only once. Trimming pared 5 bases from V and 0 bases from J, leaving 8 bases between. Per the germline V gene, CDR1 is LNHNV and CDR2 is YYDKDF (reference sequence). CDR3 length: 14 residues. J is TRBJ1-5 and V is TRBV15; D is undetermined. This TCR was sampled from a man aged 50 to 69 who received an inactivated influenza vaccine. The sequencing here drew on PBMCs from blood, taken less than 25 months after vaccination. CDR3 bases: TGTGCCACCAGCCCTGAACATAGCAATCAGCCCCAGCATTTT. Its translation: CATSPEHSNQPQHF.